This TCR beta chain was recorded in a study of beta chain features in type 1 diabetes (dated by TCRdb to between 2018 and 2020). Background on the whole study: No differences in mean age, gender distribution, total cell number or subset yield were found between patients and healthy donors. Whereas all 28 donors provided naive and central memory subsets, regulatory and stem cell-like memory subsets were isolated from just 8 patients and roughly 8 healthy donors. A total of some 100,000,000 sorted cells were examined across all samples, and a strong correlation was observed between cell number per subset and RNA yield. The study compared the TCRB repertoires of sorted circulating CD4+ T cell subsets in recently diagnosed type 1 diabetes patients with those in matched healthy donors. The paper's findings and limits, for the study overall: Type 1 diabetes patients showed a moderate but significant shortening of TCRB CDR3 length in all four CD4+ subsets. HLA sub-analyses involved small numbers of individuals, so any influence of HLA type on TCRB rearrangement remained unresolved. At VDJ recombination sites, type 1 diabetes patients had fewer insertions and more deleted nucleotides, which implies abnormalities in thymic rearrangement. Because cDNA was sequenced instead of genomic DNA, highly expressing activated cells could be over-represented, though the groups showed no difference in activation or CD3 levels. Shorter templates might be favored by PCR, yet because patient and control samples were amplified and corrected together, any such skew would affect both groups equally. Naive, central memory and regulatory TCRB repertoires appeared to be more alike among patients than among healthy donors.

The CDR1 and CDR2 encoded by the germline V gene (reference sequence) are MNHEY and SMNVEV. For this chain, trimming is 5 bases at the V end and 4 bases at the J end, and the number of junction bases without a gene match is 2. CDR3 length: 14 amino acids, cysteine to phenylalanine. Just the 42-base CDR3 DNA is kept, in frame starting at base 1. The High Capacity cDNA Reverse Transcription Kit was used to reverse transcribe all of the isolated RNA, meaning that expressed TCRB transcripts were what got sequenced. Deep immunoSEQ sequencing was applied to naive, central memory and regulatory T cell samples, giving an average of roughly 3.5 million total reads per sample. Sorted cells were lysed in RLT buffer and RNA was extracted with DNase-treated RNeasy Micro or Mini kits, depending on cell number. To prevent cross-contamination, each cell subset was processed individually, whereas patient and healthy donor samples were processed jointly. The immunoSEQ multiplex PCR was used to amplify TCRB sequences from cDNA, yielding 87-bp fragments that span the CDR3 region. Sequencing of the amplicons was performed on the Illumina HiSeq platform. Per the authors' processing: Synthetic template baselines were used to correct PCR bias computationally, reads within Hamming distance 2 were collapsed together, and singletons that could not be merged were discarded. Reads were aligned against IMGT so that V, D and J genes, CDR3 length and insertions or deletions at six rearrangement sites could be assigned. Within each subset, clonotype counts were normalized to sorted cell number, after which true diversity and Gini coefficients were computed with the tcR R package. The overlap coefficient, calculated on TCRB nucleotide sequences, was used to quantify repertoire sharing. Out-of-frame TCRB sequences from naive cells were analyzed as a proxy for the pre-selection repertoire. Here the immuneACCESS table is served through TCRdb, limited to in-frame sequences with V and J called. Missing clones are a known gap in these copies; in checked studies unresolved V genes cover under half, and the rest lacks a known reason. V, J and clone size were drawn from that table, and D and trimming were deduced from the DNA. This sample is represented by fewer than 450,000 clones; about 13% of them were singletons. About 0.016% of the sample is in the top ten clones.

On this clone itself: The specificity of this receptor is unknown. No much larger clone exists at a distance of one base, and base qualities are not known. Other DNA sequences in the sample encode the same CDR3.

Each donor gave one peripheral blood draw, roughly 120 mL on average, collected into heparinised tubes. A BD FACSAria II and a panel including CD45RO, CCR7, CD25, CD127, CD95 and CD27 were used to sort naive, central memory, regulatory and stem cell-like memory CD4+ T cells. Every sorted population had a purity above 95%. PBMCs were isolated right away by Lymphoprep density gradient centrifugation and were stained directly, without culture. To minimize batch effects, samples were stained and sorted in pairs, one healthy donor with one patient per experiment. The chain joins TRBV27 to TRBJ2-1, with TRBD2 matching 10 junction bases. The sample consisted of naive CD4+ T cells from blood. Reading the label with the study, this specimen's cell subset or site is: true naive CD4+ T cells. The TCR sequence derives from a woman between 18 and 30 years old with type 1 diabetes. The DNA is as follows: TGTGCCAGCAGTGGACTAGCGGTATACAATGAGCAGTTCTTC. Protein translation: CASSGLAVYNEQFF.